Below, 3 T cell receptor beta chains from the same sample are listed, as sequenced in a study of beta chain features in type 1 diabetes. General observations from the study: Patients with Type 1 diabetes showed moderately but significantly shorter TCRB CDR3s in all four CD4+ subsets.

cDNA synthesis used the whole RNA isolate, giving expressed TCRB sequences. Produced via immunoSEQ multiplex PCR; TCRdb's table is partial and in-frame only. The sample has 600,000 to 700,000 clones; around 12% are singletons. These TCRs' antigens remain unknown. The material sequenced was naive CD4+ T cells from blood. These receptors were taken from a man aged 25 to 45 with type 1 diabetes.

The rearrangement joins TRBV29-1 to TRBJ1-4; TRBD1 matches 9 bases. Trimming at V came to 7 bases and at J to 8 bases, leaving 14 bases not matched to a gene. Germline V gives CDR1 SQVTM, CDR2 ANQGSEA. This CDR3 spans 15 amino acids. The CDR3 nucleotides read TGCAGCGCCTCGAGGGCGGGGACAGGGACAGAAAAACTGTTTTTT. Encoded protein: CSASRAGTGTEKLFF.

The J gene is TRBJ2-7, the V gene TRBV5-6; D remains unclear. The germline V gene has CDR1 SGHDT and CDR2 YYEEEE. The CDR3 extends over 16 amino acids. The V end lost 1 base, the J end lost 1 base, and 15 bases lay between the germline ends. CDR3 loop: CASSLMMAAWSYEQYF. For the CDR3, the DNA is TGTGCCAGCAGCTTGATGATGGCAGCCTGGTCCTACGAGCAGTACTTC.

This clone was seen just once. V usage is TRBV15 and J usage is TRBJ2-5; TRBD2 matches at 8 bases. The V gene's germline CDR1 is LNHNV and CDR2 YYDKDF (reference sequence). V dropped 3 bases and J dropped 2; count of bases not matched to a gene: 8. CDR3 size: 16 residues. As DNA, the CDR3 is TGTGCCACCAGCAGGCCTCCGGGGGGGCCTCAAGAGACCCAGTACTTC. As protein: CATSRPPGGPQETQYF.